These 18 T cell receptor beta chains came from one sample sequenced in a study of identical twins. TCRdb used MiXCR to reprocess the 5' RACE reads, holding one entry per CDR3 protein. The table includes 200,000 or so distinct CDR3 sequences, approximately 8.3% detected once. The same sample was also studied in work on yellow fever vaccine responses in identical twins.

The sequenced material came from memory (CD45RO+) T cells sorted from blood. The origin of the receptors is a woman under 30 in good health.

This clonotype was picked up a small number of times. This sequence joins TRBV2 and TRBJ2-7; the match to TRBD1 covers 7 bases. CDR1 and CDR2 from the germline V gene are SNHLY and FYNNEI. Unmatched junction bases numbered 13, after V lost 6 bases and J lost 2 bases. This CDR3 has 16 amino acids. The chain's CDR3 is CASRGLGQANPYEQYF. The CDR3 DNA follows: TGTGCCAGCAGGGGCCTAGGACAGGCAAACCCCTACGAGCAGTACTTC.

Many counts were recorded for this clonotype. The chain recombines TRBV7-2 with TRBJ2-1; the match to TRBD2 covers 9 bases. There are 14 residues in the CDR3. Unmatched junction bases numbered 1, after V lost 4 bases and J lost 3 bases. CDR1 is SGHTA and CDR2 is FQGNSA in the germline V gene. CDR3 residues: CASSSTSGYNEQFF. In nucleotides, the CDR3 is TGTGCCAGCAGCTCGACTAGCGGCTACAATGAGCAGTTCTTC.

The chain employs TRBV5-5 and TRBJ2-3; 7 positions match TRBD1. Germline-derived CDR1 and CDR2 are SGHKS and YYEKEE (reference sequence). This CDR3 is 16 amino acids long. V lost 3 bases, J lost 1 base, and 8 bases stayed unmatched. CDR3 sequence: CASSWEGTDRTDTQYF. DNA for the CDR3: TGTGCCAGCAGCTGGGAAGGGACAGACCGCACAGATACGCAGTATTTT.

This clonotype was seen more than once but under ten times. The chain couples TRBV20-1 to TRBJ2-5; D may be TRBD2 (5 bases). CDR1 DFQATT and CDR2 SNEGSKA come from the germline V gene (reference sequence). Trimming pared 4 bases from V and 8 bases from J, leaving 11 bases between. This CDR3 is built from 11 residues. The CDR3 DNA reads TGCAGTGCTAATCGCGGAGGAACCCAGTACTTC. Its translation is CSANRGGTQYF.

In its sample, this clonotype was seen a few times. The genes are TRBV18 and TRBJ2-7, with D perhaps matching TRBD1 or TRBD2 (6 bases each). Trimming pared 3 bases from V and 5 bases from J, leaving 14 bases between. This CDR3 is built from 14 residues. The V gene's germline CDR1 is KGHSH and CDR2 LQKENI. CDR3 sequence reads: CASSPGIGGDEQYF. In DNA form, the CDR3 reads TGTGCCAGCTCACCTGGGATCGGGGGCGACGAGCAGTACTTC.

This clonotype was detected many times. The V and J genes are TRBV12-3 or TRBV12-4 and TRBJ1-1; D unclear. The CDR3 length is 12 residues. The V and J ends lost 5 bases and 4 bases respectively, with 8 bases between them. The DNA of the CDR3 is TGTGCCAGCAGTCAAACAAGCACTGAAGCTTTCTTT. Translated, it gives CASSQTSTEAFF.

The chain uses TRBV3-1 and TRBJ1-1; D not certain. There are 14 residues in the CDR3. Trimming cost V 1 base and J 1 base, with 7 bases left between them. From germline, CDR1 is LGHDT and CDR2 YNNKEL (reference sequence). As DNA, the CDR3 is TGTGCCAGCAGCCAAGGACGCTGGAACACTGAAGCTTTCTTT. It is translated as CASSQGRWNTEAFF. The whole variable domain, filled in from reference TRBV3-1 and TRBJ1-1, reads DTAVSQTPKYLVTQMGNDKSIKCEQNLGHDTMYWYKQDSKKFLKIMFSYNNKELIINETVPNRFSPKSPDKAHLNLHINSLELGDSAVYFCASSQGRWNTEAFFGQGTRLTVV.

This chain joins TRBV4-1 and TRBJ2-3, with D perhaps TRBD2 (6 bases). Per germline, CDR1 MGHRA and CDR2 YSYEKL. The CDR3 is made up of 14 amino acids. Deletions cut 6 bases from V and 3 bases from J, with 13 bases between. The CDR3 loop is CASSRLGQTDTQYF. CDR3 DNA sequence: TGCGCCAGCAGTCGACTAGGTCAGACAGATACGCAGTATTTT.

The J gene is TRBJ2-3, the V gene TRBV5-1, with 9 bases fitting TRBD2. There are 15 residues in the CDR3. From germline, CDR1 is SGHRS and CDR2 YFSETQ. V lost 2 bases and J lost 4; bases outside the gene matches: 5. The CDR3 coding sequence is TGCGCCAGCAGCTTCGCTAGCGGGATCGCAGATACGCAGTATTTT. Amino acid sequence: CASSFASGIADTQYF.

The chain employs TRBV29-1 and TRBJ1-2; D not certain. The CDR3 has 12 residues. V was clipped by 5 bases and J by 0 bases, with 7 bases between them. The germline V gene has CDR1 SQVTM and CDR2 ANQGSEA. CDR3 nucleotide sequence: TGCAGCGTTACAGTTCCTAACTATGGCTACACCTTC. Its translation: CSVTVPNYGYTF.

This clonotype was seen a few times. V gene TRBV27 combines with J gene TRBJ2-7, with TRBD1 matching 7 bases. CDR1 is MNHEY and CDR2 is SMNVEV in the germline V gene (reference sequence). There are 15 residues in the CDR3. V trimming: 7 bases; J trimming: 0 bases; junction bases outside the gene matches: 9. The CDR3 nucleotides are TGTGCCAGCACCCCCTGGGGACAGAGCTCCTACGAGCAGTACTTC. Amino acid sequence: CASTPWGQSSYEQYF.

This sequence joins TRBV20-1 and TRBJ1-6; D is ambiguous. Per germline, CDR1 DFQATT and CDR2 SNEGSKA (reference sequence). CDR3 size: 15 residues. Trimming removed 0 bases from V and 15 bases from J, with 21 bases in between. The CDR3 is CSAREVGHNSPGLHF. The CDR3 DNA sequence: TGCAGTGCTAGAGAGGTTGGTCATAATTCACCGGGCCTCCACTTT.

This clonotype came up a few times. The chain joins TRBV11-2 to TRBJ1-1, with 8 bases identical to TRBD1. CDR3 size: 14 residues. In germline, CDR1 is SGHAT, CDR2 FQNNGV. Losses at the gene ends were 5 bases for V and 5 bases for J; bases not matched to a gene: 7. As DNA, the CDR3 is TGTGCCAGCAGCCTCGACAGGGGACGAACTGAAGCTTTCTTT. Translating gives CASSLDRGRTEAFF.

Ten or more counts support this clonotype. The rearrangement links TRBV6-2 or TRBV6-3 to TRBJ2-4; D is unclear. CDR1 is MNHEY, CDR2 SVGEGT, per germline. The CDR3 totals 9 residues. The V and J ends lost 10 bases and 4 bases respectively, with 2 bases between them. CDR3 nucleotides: TGTGCCACGAAAAACATTCAGTACTTC. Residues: CATKNIQYF.

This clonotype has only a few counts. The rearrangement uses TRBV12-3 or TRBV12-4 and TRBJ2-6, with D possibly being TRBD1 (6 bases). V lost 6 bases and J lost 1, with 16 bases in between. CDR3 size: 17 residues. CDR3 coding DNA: TGTGCCAGCAGGGGAACAGGGCCGACTTCTGGGGCCAACGTCCTGACTTTC. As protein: CASRGTGPTSGANVLTF.

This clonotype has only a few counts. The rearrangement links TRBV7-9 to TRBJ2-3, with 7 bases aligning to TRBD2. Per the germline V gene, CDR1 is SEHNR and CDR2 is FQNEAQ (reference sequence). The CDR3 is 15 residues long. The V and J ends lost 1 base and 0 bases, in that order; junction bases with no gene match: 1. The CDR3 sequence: CASSLVSGSTDTQYF. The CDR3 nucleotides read TGTGCCAGCAGCTTAGTTAGCGGGAGCACAGATACGCAGTATTTT.

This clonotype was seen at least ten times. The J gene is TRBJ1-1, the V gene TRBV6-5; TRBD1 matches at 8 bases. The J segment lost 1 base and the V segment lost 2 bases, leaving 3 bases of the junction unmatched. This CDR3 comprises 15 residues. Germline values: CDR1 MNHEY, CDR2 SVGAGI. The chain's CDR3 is CASSYTGQGNTEAFF. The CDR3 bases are TGTGCCAGCAGTTACACAGGACAGGGGAACACTGAAGCTTTCTTT.

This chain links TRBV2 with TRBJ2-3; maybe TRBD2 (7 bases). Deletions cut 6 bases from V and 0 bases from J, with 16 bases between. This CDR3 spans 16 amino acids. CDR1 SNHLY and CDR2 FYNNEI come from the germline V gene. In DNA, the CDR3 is TGTGCCAGCAGCCTTAGGGGGGGTGCTAGCACAGATACGCAGTATTTT. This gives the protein CASSLRGGASTDTQYF.